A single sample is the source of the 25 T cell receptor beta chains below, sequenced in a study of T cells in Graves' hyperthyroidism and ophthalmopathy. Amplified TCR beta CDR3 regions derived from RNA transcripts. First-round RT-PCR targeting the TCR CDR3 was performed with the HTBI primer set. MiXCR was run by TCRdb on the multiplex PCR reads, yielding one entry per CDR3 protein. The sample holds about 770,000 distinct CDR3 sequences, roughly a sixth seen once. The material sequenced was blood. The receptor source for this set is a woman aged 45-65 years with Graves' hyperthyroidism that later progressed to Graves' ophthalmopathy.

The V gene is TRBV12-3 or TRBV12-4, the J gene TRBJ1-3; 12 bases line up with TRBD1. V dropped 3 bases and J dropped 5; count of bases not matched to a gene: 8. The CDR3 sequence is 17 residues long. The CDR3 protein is CASSFAPGQGARNTIYF. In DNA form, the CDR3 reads TGTGCCAGCAGTTTCGCTCCGGGACAGGGGGCACGAAACACCATATATTTT.

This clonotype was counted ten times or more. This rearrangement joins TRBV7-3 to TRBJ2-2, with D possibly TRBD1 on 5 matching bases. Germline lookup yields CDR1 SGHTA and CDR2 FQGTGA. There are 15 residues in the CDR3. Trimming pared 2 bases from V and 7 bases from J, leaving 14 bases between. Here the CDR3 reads CASSLEAGFGGELFF. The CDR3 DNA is TGTGCCAGCAGCTTAGAAGCAGGGTTCGGCGGGGAGCTGTTTTTT.

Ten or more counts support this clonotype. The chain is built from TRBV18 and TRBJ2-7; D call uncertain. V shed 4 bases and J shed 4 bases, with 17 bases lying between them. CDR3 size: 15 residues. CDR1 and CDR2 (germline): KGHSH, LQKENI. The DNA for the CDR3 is TGTGCCAGCTCACGAAACACGGGCCACACGTACGAGCAGTACTTC. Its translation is CASSRNTGHTYEQYF. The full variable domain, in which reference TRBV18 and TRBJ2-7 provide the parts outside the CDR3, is NAGVMQNPRHLVRRRGQEARLRCSPMKGHSHVYWYRQLPEEGLKFMVYLQKENIIDESGMPKERFSAEFPKEGPSILRIQQVVRGDSAAYFCASSRNTGHTYEQYFGPGTRLTVT.

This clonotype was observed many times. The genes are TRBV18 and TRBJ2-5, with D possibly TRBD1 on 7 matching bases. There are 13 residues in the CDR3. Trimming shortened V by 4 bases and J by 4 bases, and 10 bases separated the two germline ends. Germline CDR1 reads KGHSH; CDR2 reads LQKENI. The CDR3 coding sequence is TGTGCCAGCTCACGGGGGGACAGAGAGACCCAGTACTTC. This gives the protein CASSRGDRETQYF.

CDR3: CASSTSGAAGELFF. The CDR3 DNA reads as TGTGCCAGCAGCACAAGCGGGGCTGCCGGGGAGCTGTTTTTT. This chain joins TRBV6-1 and TRBJ2-2, with TRBD2 matching 7 bases. Germline V gives CDR1 MNHNS, CDR2 SASEGT. The CDR3 extends over 14 amino acids. Losses at the gene ends were 6 bases for V and 6 bases for J; bases not matched to a gene: 7.

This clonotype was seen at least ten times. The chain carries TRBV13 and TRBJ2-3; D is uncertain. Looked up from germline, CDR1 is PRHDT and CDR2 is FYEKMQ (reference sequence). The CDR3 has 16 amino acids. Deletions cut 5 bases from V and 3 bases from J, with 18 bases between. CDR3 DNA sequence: TGTGCCAGCAGCCCCGCCCCTCCCGAAAGTACAGATACGCAGTATTTT. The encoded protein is CASSPAPPESTDTQYF.

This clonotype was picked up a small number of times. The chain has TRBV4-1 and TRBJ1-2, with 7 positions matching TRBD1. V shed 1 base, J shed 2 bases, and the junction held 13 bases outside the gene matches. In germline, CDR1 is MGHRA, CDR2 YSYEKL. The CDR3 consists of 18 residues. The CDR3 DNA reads TGCGCCAGCAGCCAAGGCGGGACAGTGGGTTTCGAGAACTATGGCTACACCTTC. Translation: CASSQGGTVGFENYGYTF.

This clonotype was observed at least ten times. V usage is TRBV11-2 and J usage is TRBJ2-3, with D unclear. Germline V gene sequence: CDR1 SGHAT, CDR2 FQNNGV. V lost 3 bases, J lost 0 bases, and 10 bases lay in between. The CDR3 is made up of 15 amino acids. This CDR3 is CASSFASRSTDTQYF. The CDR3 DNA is TGTGCCAGCAGCTTCGCCAGCCGGAGCACAGATACGCAGTATTTT.

The CDR3 protein is CSVPGVETQYF. The CDR3, as DNA: TGCAGCGTTCCGGGCGTAGAGACCCAGTACTTC. The rearrangement uses TRBV29-1 and TRBJ2-5; unclear D gene. From germline, CDR1 is SQVTM and CDR2 ANQGSEA. Trimming removed 5 bases from V and 4 bases from J, with 8 bases in between. CDR3 length: 11 amino acids.

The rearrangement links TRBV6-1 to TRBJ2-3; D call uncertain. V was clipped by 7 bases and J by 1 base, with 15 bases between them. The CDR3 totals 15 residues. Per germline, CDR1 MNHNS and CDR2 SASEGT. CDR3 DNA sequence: TGTGCCAGCATCAAACGGTGGGCGGGCACAGATACGCAGTATTTT. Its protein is CASIKRWAGTDTQYF.

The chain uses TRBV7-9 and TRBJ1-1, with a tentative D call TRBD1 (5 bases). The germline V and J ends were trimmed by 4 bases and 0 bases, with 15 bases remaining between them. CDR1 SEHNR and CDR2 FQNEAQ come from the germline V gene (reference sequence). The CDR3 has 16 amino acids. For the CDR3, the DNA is TGTGCCAGCAGCTCTGGTCAGGGATGGGTGAACACTGAAGCTTTCTTT. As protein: CASSSGQGWVNTEAFF.

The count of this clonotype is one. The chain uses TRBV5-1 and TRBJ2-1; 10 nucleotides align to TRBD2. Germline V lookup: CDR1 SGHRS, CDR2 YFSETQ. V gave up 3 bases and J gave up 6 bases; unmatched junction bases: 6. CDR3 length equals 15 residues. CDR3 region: CASSSIAGGLNEQFF. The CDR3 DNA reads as TGCGCCAGCAGCTCGATAGCGGGAGGCCTCAATGAGCAGTTCTTC.

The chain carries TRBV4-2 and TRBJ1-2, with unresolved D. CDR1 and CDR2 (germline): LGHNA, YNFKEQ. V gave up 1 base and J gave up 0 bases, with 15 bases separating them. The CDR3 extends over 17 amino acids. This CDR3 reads CASSQAIGLRANYGYTF. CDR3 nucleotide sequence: TGTGCCAGCAGCCAAGCGATAGGCCTAAGAGCTAACTATGGCTACACCTTC.

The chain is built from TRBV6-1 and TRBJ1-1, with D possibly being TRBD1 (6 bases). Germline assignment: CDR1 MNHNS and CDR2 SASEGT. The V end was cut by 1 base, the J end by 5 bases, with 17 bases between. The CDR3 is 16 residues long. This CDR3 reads CASSEVWGLGETEAFF. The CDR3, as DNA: TGTGCCAGCAGTGAAGTTTGGGGGCTGGGTGAGACTGAAGCTTTCTTT.

In DNA, the CDR3 is TGCGCCAGCAGCCAGGGGGCCGAAAGGCTCACCTATGGCTACACCTTC. As protein: CASSQGAERLTYGYTF. This sequence joins TRBV4-1 and TRBJ1-2, with D maybe TRBD1 (6 bases). The CDR3 totals 16 residues. The germline gives CDR1 MGHRA, CDR2 YSYEKL. Trimming stripped 3 bases from V and 4 bases from J, with 18 bases between.

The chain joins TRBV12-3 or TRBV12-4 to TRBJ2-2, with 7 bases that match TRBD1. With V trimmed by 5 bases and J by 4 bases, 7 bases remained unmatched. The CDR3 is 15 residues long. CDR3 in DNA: TGTGCCAGCAGTCCCGAGGGGGCGGCCACCGGGGAGCTGTTTTTT. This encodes CASSPEGAATGELFF.

CDR3 region: CASSASGGRVEQYF. The CDR3 DNA follows: TGTGCCAGTTCTGCTAGCGGGGGCCGCGTCGAGCAGTACTTC. The chain has TRBV6-1 and TRBJ2-7; 10 bases are a match to TRBD2. Germline CDR1 is MNHNS and CDR2 is SASEGT. The junction had 11 bases not matched to a gene; V was cut back by 9 bases and J by 6 bases. The CDR3 consists of 14 residues.

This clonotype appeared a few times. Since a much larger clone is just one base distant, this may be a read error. The CDR3, as DNA: TGTGCCAGCAGCTTACCGTACACTGAAGCTTTCTTT. It yields the protein CASSLPYTEAFF. The chain links TRBV7-9 to TRBJ1-1; D not certain. Germline V lookup: CDR1 SEHNR, CDR2 FQNEAQ (reference sequence). V lost 2 bases and J 3 bases, leaving 4 bases between the germline ends. The CDR3 is 12 residues long.

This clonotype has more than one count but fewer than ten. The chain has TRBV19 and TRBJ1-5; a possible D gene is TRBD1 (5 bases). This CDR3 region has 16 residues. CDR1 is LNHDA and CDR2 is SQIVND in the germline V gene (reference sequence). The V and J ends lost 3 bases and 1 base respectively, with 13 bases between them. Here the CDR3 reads CASSMGGDGSNQPQHF. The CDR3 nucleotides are TGTGCCAGTAGTATGGGCGGGGACGGAAGCAATCAGCCCCAGCATTTT.

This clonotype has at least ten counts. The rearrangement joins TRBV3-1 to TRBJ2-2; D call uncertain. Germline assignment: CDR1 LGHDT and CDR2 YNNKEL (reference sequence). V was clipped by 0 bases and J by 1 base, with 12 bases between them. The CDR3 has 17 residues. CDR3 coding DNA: TGTGCCAGCAGCCAAGACCCCCTCTTAGGGAACACCGGGGAGCTGTTTTTT. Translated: CASSQDPLLGNTGELFF. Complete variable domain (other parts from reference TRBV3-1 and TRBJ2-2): DTAVSQTPKYLVTQMGNDKSIKCEQNLGHDTMYWYKQDSKKFLKIMFSYNNKELIINETVPNRFSPKSPDKAHLNLHINSLELGDSAVYFCASSQDPLLGNTGELFFGEGSRLTVL.

For the CDR3, the DNA is TGCAGCGTCCCCGGGACAGGCAACACCGGGGAGCTGTTTTTT. Amino acids: CSVPGTGNTGELFF. The chain employs TRBV29-1 and TRBJ2-2; 8 positions agree with TRBD1. The CDR3 consists of 14 residues. J gave up 2 bases and V 6 bases, and 5 bases lay outside the gene matches. The V gene's germline CDR1 is SQVTM and CDR2 ANQGSEA.

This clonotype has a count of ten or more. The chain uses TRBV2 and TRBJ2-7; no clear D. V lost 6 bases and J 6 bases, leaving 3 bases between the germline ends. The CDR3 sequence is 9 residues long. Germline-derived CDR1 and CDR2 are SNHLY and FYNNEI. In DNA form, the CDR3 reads TGTGCCAGCAGACGCGAGCAGTACTTC. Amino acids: CASRREQYF.

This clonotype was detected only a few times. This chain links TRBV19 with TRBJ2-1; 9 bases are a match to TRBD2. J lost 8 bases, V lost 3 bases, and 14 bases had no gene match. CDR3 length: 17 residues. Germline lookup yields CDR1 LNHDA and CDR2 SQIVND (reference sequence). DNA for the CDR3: TGTGCCAGTAGTATGAATAGGGGCGGGGGGGGCCTCGATGAGCAGTTCTTC. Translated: CASSMNRGGGGLDEQFF.

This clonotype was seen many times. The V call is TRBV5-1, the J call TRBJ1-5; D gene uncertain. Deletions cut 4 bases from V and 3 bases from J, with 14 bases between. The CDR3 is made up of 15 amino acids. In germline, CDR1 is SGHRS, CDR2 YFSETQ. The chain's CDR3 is CASSPRGSTNQPQHF. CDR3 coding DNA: TGCGCCAGCAGCCCCCGAGGCAGTACCAATCAGCCCCAGCATTTT. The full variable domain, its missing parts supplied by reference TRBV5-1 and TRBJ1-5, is KAGVTQTPRYLIKTRGQQVTLSCSPISGHRSVSWYQQTPGQGLQFLFEYFSETQRNKGNFPGRFSGRQFSNSRSEMNVSTLELGDSALYLCASSPRGSTNQPQHFGDGTRLSIL.

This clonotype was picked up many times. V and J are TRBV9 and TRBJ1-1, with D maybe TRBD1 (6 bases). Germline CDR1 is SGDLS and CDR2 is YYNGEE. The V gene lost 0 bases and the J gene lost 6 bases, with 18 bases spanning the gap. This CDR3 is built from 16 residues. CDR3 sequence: CASSVGGAGVGSEAFF. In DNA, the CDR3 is TGTGCCAGCAGCGTAGGCGGGGCAGGGGTCGGATCTGAAGCTTTCTTT.